One sample yielded the 6 T cell receptor beta chains listed below, sequenced in a study of blood T cell repertoires in COVID-19. Data came from immunoSEQ multiplex PCR; TCRdb stores just in-frame clones and leaves some out. The top ten clones hold approximately 11% of a sample with some 200,000 clones, 81% of them seen once. The source material was peripheral blood. These receptor sequences come from a woman aged 40 to 50 with COVID-19, enrolled during active disease.

The chain couples TRBV4-1 to TRBJ2-1; unclear D gene. Germline V gene data show CDR1 as MGHRA and CDR2 as YSYEKL. The CDR3 covers 18 residues. V was cut by 0 bases and J by 3 bases, with 18 bases left in between. DNA of the CDR3: TGCGCCAGCAGCCAAGAAGGCAGTCTCGGGTTCGGCTACAATGAGCAGTTCTTC. Translating it yields CASSQEGSLGFGYNEQFF.

This sequence joins TRBV5-1 and TRBJ2-7, with D perhaps TRBD2 (6 bases). The CDR3 totals 16 residues. CDR1 is SGHRS and CDR2 is YFSETQ in the germline V gene. V was cut by 0 bases and J by 0 bases, with 13 bases left in between. DNA of the CDR3: TGCGCCAGCAGCTTGGCTTTTAGCGGAGGCTCCTACGAGCAGTACTTC. Protein sequence: CASSLAFSGGSYEQYF.

The CDR3 DNA is TGTGCCAGCAGTCGCACAGGGGGCTACGAGCAGTACGTC. It yields the protein CASSRTGGYEQYV. This chain links TRBV27 with TRBJ2-7; 8 nucleotides match TRBD1. J gave up 3 bases and V 5 bases, and 3 bases lay outside the gene matches. The CDR3 spans 13 residues. Germline V CDR1 and CDR2: MNHEY, SMNVEV (reference sequence).

The rearrangement joins TRBV15 to TRBJ1-5, with a tentative D call TRBD1 (5 bases). CDR3 size: 16 residues. Trimming took 1 base from V and 0 from J, leaving 10 bases between them. Looked up from germline, CDR1 is LNHNV and CDR2 is YYDKDF (reference sequence). The CDR3: CATSRVETDSNQPQHF. Here the CDR3 DNA reads TGTGCCACCAGCAGAGTGGAGACAGATAGCAATCAGCCCCAGCATTTT.

This sequence joins TRBV25-1 and TRBJ1-4; a possible D gene is TRBD1 (6 bases). Germline V gene data show CDR1 as MGHDK and CDR2 as SYGVNS. The CDR3 has 15 amino acids. Trimming cost V 4 bases and J 7 bases, with 16 bases left between them. The CDR3 loop is CASSGVTGSFEKLFF. In DNA, the CDR3 is TGTGCCAGCAGTGGGGTGACAGGATCCTTTGAAAAACTGTTTTTT.

This rearrangement joins TRBV19 to TRBJ2-2; 9 bases match TRBD2. The CDR3 extends over 14 amino acids. Germline CDR1 reads LNHDA; CDR2 reads SQIVND (reference sequence). The V and J ends lost 4 bases and 8 bases, in that order; junction bases with no gene match: 5. The CDR3 here is CASSRVAGEGELFF. The CDR3 bases are TGTGCCAGTAGTAGGGTAGCGGGGGAAGGGGAGCTGTTTTTT. Using reference TRBV19 and TRBJ2-2 for the parts outside the CDR3, the full variable domain is DGGITQSPKYLFRKEGQNVTLSCEQNLNHDAMYWYRQDPGQGLRLIYYSQIVNDFQKGDIAEGYSVSREKKESFPLTVTSAQKNPTAFYLCASSRVAGEGELFFGEGSRLTVL.